This T cell receptor beta chain was recorded in a study of OX40 agonist ivuxolimab in advanced cancers. This clone was counted only a few times. Its target is unknown. The sample has other DNA sequences that encode this CDR3 too. The study, taken as a whole, reports: By week 6 at 0.1 to 3.0 mg/kg, blood CD4+ and CD8+ T cells had expanded clonally.

Repertoires were generated with immunoSEQ multiplex PCR, while TCRdb's copy carries only in-frame clones and drops some. The top ten hold less than 0.8% of the sample, which has 73,000 or so clones, about 89% seen once. The germline V and J ends were trimmed by 3 bases and 2 bases, with 2 bases remaining between them. Germline CDR1 is MDHEN and CDR2 is SYDVKM. There are 12 residues in the CDR3. The sequence was collected from an adult with an advanced solid tumor such as melanoma, head and neck, liver or kidney cancer. The sequenced sample was CD4+ or CD8+ T cells sorted from blood, obtained in a trial of the OX40 agonist ivuxolimab. V and J are TRBV28 and TRBJ1-5; no firm D call. The CDR3 here is CASSFGNQPQHF. CDR3 nucleotides: TGTGCCAGCAGTTTTGGCAATCAGCCCCAGCATTTT. Filled out from reference TRBV28 and TRBJ1-5, the complete variable domain reads DVKVTQSSRYLVKRTGEKVFLECVQDMDHENMFWYRQDPGLGLRLIYFSYDVKMKEKGDIPEGYSVSREKKERFSLILESASTNQTSMYLCASSFGNQPQHFGDGTRLSIL.